One T cell receptor beta chain is described in this entry. Its cognate antigen is unknown. Isolated RNA was reverse transcribed in full, so expressed TCRB transcripts were sequenced. Repertoires were generated with immunoSEQ multiplex PCR, while TCRdb's copy carries only in-frame clones and drops some. This table has over 500,000 clones, about 16% appearing once. The source of the sample is a study of beta chain features in type 1 diabetes. Study summary: Examination of sorted cells across all samples involved 100 million or so cells. Whole-study results and caveats: It was among patients, rather than healthy donors, that naive, central memory and Treg TCRB repertoires appeared more similar. Any HLA-type effect on TCRB rearrangement remained unresolved here.

After removal of 0 bases from V and 2 bases from J, the junction contained 5 bases not matched to a gene. The CDR3 is 17 amino acids. Germline CDR1 SGHRS, CDR2 YFSETQ. The receptor comes from a man between 18 and 29 years old in good health. Sequenced: naive CD4+ T cells from blood. This chain joins TRBV5-1 and TRBJ2-2, with 9 bases lining up with TRBD2. This CDR3 is CASSLVSGGPNTGELFF. The CDR3 nucleotides read TGCGCCAGCAGCTTGGTGAGCGGGGGGCCCAACACCGGGGAGCTGTTTTTT.